Presented here are 22 T cell receptor beta chains from one specimen sequenced in a study of identical twins. TCRdb recomputed calls from the 5' RACE reads with MiXCR, one row per CDR3 protein. The sample has just under 550,000 distinct CDR3 sequences, roughly 15% seen once. This sample was shared with a second study, whose subject was yellow fever vaccine responses in identical twins.

The material sequenced was CD4+ T cells sorted from blood. The receptor set was obtained from a woman aged 18-29 years in good health.

The rearrangement links TRBV20-1 to TRBJ1-1; D is unclear. V lost 3 bases and J lost 1, with 9 bases in between. Germline CDR1 DFQATT, CDR2 SNEGSKA (reference sequence). The CDR3 covers 13 residues. CDR3 nucleotides: TGCAGTGCTAGTGGACGGACGAACACTGAAGCTTTCTTT. It specifies CSASGRTNTEAFF.

The chain is built from TRBV9 and TRBJ1-2, with 7 bases that match TRBD1. Germline CDR1 reads SGDLS; CDR2 reads YYNGEE. The CDR3 is 14 residues long. Unmatched junction bases numbered 2, after V lost 3 bases and J lost 0 bases. The CDR3 loop reads CASSAGQANYGYTF. In DNA form, the CDR3 reads TGTGCCAGCAGCGCCGGACAGGCTAACTATGGCTACACCTTC.

This clonotype was seen more than once but under ten times. The chain recombines TRBV2 with TRBJ2-7, with 13 positions matching TRBD2. This CDR3 is built from 15 residues. V lost 7 bases to trimming and J lost 3 bases; unmatched junction nucleotides: 6. In germline, CDR1 is SNHLY, CDR2 FYNNEI. The CDR3 region has the DNA TGTGCCAGCAAGCAGGGACTAGCGGGGAACTACGAGCAGTACTTC. Its protein product is CASKQGLAGNYEQYF.

V and J are TRBV20-1 and TRBJ1-4, with no clear D. The V and J ends lost 3 bases and 0 bases respectively, with 5 bases between them. CDR1 and CDR2 from the germline V gene are DFQATT and SNEGSKA (reference sequence). CDR3 size: 13 residues. CDR3 residues: CSASLSTNEKLFF. CDR3 nucleotide sequence: TGCAGTGCTAGTTTATCAACTAATGAAAAACTGTTTTTT.

This chain uses TRBV25-1 with TRBJ2-2; maybe TRBD2 (5 bases). Trimming took off 4 bases at V and 4 bases at J, with 13 bases between the two ends. This CDR3 contains 15 residues. From germline, CDR1 is MGHDK and CDR2 SYGVNS. The CDR3 bases are TGTGCCAGCAGTGTATCAGCGGCCCCCACCGGGGAGCTGTTTTTT. Its translation: CASSVSAAPTGELFF.

The table lists this clonotype with a few counts. The rearrangement joins TRBV12-3 or TRBV12-4 to TRBJ2-4; TRBD2 might be the D (6 bases). CDR3 length equals 13 residues. Deletions cut 3 bases from V and 7 bases from J, with 10 bases between. The CDR3 region has the DNA TGTGCCAGCAGTTTTGGAGGGGATAACATTCAGTACTTC. Translated: CASSFGGDNIQYF.

This clonotype was found a few times. The chain recombines TRBV2 with TRBJ2-3; 9 bases are shared with TRBD2. Losses at the gene ends were 6 bases for V and 0 bases for J; bases not matched to a gene: 4. CDR1 and CDR2 from the germline V gene are SNHLY and FYNNEI. This CDR3 has 15 residues. The CDR3 loop is CASRTSGTSTDTQYF. As DNA, the CDR3 is TGTGCCAGCAGGACTAGCGGAACTAGCACAGATACGCAGTATTTT.

A few counts support this clonotype. The CDR3 DNA is TGTGCCAGCAGCCGGGGCGGGAACGAGCAGTACGTC. It encodes CASSRGGNEQYV. The rearrangement uses TRBV3-1 and TRBJ2-7; maybe TRBD2 (6 bases). CDR3 length: 12 amino acids. Germline V gene data show CDR1 as LGHDT and CDR2 as YNNKEL (reference sequence). The germline V and J ends were trimmed by 4 bases and 5 bases, with 9 bases remaining between them.

This clonotype was seen ten or more times. The J gene is TRBJ1-2, the V gene TRBV29-1; 7 bases match TRBD1. This CDR3 is 13 amino acids long. The germline CDR1 and CDR2 sequences are SQVTM and ANQGSEA. Trimming removed 4 bases from V and 7 bases from J; junction bases left unmatched: 9. As DNA, the CDR3 is TGCAGCGTTGGACAGGGCGCTCTGGGTGGCTACACCTTC. This translates into CSVGQGALGGYTF.

This clonotype was detected many times. This chain joins TRBV12-3 or TRBV12-4 and TRBJ2-1, with 9 bases that match TRBD2. V was pared by 6 bases and J by 10 bases, with 13 bases of the junction left unmatched. This CDR3 has 15 residues. CDR3 residues: CASRPSVAGAREQFF. CDR3 in DNA: TGTGCCAGCAGGCCCAGTGTAGCGGGAGCAAGGGAGCAGTTCTTC.

The rearrangement uses TRBV12-3 or TRBV12-4 and TRBJ2-7; perhaps TRBD2 as D (6 bases). V was pared by 3 bases and J by 7 bases, with 19 bases between. This CDR3 spans 15 amino acids. The CDR3: CASSFLSGAPGEQYF. CDR3 in DNA: TGTGCCAGCAGTTTTCTGTCGGGAGCCCCGGGGGAGCAGTACTTC.

The V gene is TRBV27, the J gene TRBJ1-1; D is ambiguous. The CDR3 has 12 amino acids. Germline-derived CDR1 and CDR2 are MNHEY and SMNVEV (reference sequence). V was clipped by 7 bases and J by 1 base, with 7 bases between them. The CDR3 is CASKGRNTEAFF. CDR3 in DNA: TGTGCCAGCAAGGGCAGGAACACTGAAGCTTTCTTT.

Remarks on this clonotype: One end of the junction is discordant with germline, which a read error may explain. The V and J genes are TRBV20-1 and TRBJ1-1, with 7 nucleotides matching TRBD1. Germline V gene sequence: CDR1 DFQATT, CDR2 SNEGSKA (reference sequence). CDR3 length equals 16 residues. The CDR3 coding sequence is TGCTGTGCTAGAGATCTCTTTTTAGGTGGACAGGTAGAAGCTTTCTTT. Protein product: CCARDLFLGGQVEAFF.

This clonotype has only a few counts. The genes are TRBV10-3 and TRBJ2-7, with D perhaps matching TRBD2 (6 bases). The germline V gene encodes CDR1 ENHRY and CDR2 SYGVKD. Trimming stripped 0 bases from V and 6 bases from J, with 6 bases between. The CDR3 consists of 12 residues. The CDR3 bases are TGTGCCATCAGTGAGTCGACTAGCGAGCAGTACTTC. Its translation: CAISESTSEQYF.

In its sample, this clonotype was seen a few times. The rearrangement joins TRBV12-3 or TRBV12-4 to TRBJ2-3, with 12 bases that match TRBD2. V trimming: 4 bases; J trimming: 6 bases; junction bases outside the gene matches: 5. The CDR3 totals 15 residues. The CDR3 spells CASSSRLAGVDTQYF. The CDR3, as DNA: TGTGCCAGCAGTTCGCGACTAGCGGGAGTCGATACGCAGTATTTT.

In its sample, this clonotype was seen many times. The chain combines TRBV12-3 or TRBV12-4 with TRBJ2-7, with unresolved D. CDR3 length: 12 residues. Trimming stripped 0 bases from V and 2 bases from J, with 2 bases between. The CDR3 sequence is CASSLAPYEQYF. In DNA form, the CDR3 reads TGTGCCAGCAGTTTAGCCCCCTACGAGCAGTACTTC.

This clonotype was counted ten times or more. J is TRBJ1-4 and V is TRBV6-5; D is uncertain. The V gene's germline CDR1 is MNHEY and CDR2 SVGAGI. V shed 0 bases and J shed 1 base, with 0 bases lying between them. The length of the CDR3 is 13 residues. The DNA for the CDR3 is TGTGCCAGCAGTTACTCAACTAATGAAAAACTGTTTTTT. Its protein product is CASSYSTNEKLFF.

The sample holds a few counts of this clonotype. The junction does not match germline at one end; this may be a read error. The chain recombines TRBV5-1 with TRBJ2-3; 11 bases fit TRBD2. The CDR3 has 16 amino acids. In germline, CDR1 is SGHRS, CDR2 YFSETQ. CDR3 bases: TGTGCCAGCAGCTTAAGACTAGCGGGGCCCACAGATACGCAGTATTTT. Residues: CASSLRLAGPTDTQYF. The complete variable domain, with remaining parts taken from reference TRBV5-1 and TRBJ2-3, reads KAGVTQTPRYLIKTRGQQVTLSCSPISGHRSVSWYQQTPGQGLQFLFEYFSETQRNKGNFPGRFSGRQFSNSRSEMNVSTLELGDSALYLCASSLRLAGPTDTQYFGPGTRLTVL.

This clonotype appeared a few times. The chain couples TRBV3-1 to TRBJ2-1; TRBD1 might be the D (6 bases). From germline, CDR1 is LGHDT and CDR2 YNNKEL (reference sequence). V lost 4 bases, J lost 1 base, and 17 bases lay in between. This CDR3 spans 17 amino acids. As DNA, the CDR3 is TGTGCCAGCAGCCGAAGTACAGGGATAGGATCCTACAATGAGCAGTTCTTC. This encodes CASSRSTGIGSYNEQFF.

The gene calls are TRBV5-1 and TRBJ1-1; 9 positions agree with TRBD1. With V trimmed by 4 bases and J by 0 bases, 4 bases remained unmatched. Germline V lookup: CDR1 SGHRS, CDR2 YFSETQ. This CDR3 contains 15 residues. The CDR3 DNA follows: TGCGCCAGCAGCAACAGGGACAGGGTGAACACTGAAGCTTTCTTT. Protein: CASSNRDRVNTEAFF. The variable domain in full, completed from reference TRBV5-1 and TRBJ1-1, reads KAGVTQTPRYLIKTRGQQVTLSCSPISGHRSVSWYQQTPGQGLQFLFEYFSETQRNKGNFPGRFSGRQFSNSRSEMNVSTLELGDSALYLCASSNRDRVNTEAFFGQGTRLTVV.

This clonotype was observed a few times. V usage is TRBV5-1 and J usage is TRBJ1-6, with D perhaps TRBD1 (5 bases). The germline gives CDR1 SGHRS, CDR2 YFSETQ. V was trimmed by 4 bases and J by 7 bases, leaving 12 bases between them. This CDR3 has 14 amino acids. This CDR3 is CASSATGGNSPLHF. The DNA of the CDR3 is TGCGCCAGCAGCGCCACAGGCGGGAATTCACCCCTCCACTTT.

The chain recombines TRBV27 with TRBJ2-2; 11 nucleotides align to TRBD2. Germline CDR1 and CDR2: MNHEY and SMNVEV (reference sequence). J lost 1 base, V lost 7 bases, and 8 bases had no gene match. This CDR3 comprises 17 residues. The CDR3 nucleotides read TGTGCCAGCAAACTATTCGGGACTAGCGGGAACACCGGGGAGCTGTTTTTT. Residues: CASKLFGTSGNTGELFF.